This TCR beta chain was identified in a study of cytomegalovirus exposure and HLA in healthy donors. Study-level points and caveats: With high specificity and sensitivity, the classifier reportedly diagnosed cytomegalovirus status. There were a few CMV-associated chains whose specificity for CMV antigens was confirmed in vitro. The study labeled about 160 TCR beta chains cytomegalovirus-associated.

Turning to this clone: Its specificity is not known.

It was the 120-subject validation cohort, separate from the roughly 700-subject first cohort, to which the donors belonged. Between the trimmed V and J ends, which lost 5 bases and 0 bases, there was a span of 16 bases. Germline V lookup: CDR1 SEHNR, CDR2 FQNEAQ (reference sequence). The CDR3 is made up of 16 amino acids. The data were produced by immunoSEQ multiplex PCR, yet TCRdb's version contains in-frame clones alone and is incomplete. The sample contains around 70,000 clones, approximately 96% of which appear only once. Sequencing was done on a sample of PBMCs. The TCR originated in a man aged 18 to 30 in good health and CMV-seronegative. The V call is TRBV7-9, the J call TRBJ1-1, with D hard to call. The CDR3 protein is CASSPAAWEVNTEAFF. The CDR3 DNA is TGTGCCAGCAGCCCCGCCGCCTGGGAGGTGAACACTGAAGCTTTCTTT.